This T cell receptor beta chain comes out of a study of blood T cell repertoires in COVID-19. Only in-frame clones appear in the TCRdb table, and some are missing; sequencing was by immunoSEQ multiplex PCR. This table holds some 170,000 clones, more than 85% found once. Germline CDR1 SEHNR, CDR2 FQNEAQ (reference sequence). The V and J ends lost 4 bases and 0 bases, in that order; junction bases with no gene match: 2. This CDR3 contains 15 residues. The TCR originated in a human donor with acute COVID-19. The donor label of this sample is uncertain. The V and J genes are TRBV7-9 and TRBJ2-7; 11 bases are shared with TRBD2. Specimen: PBMCs or T cells enriched from blood (not recorded which). The DNA for the CDR3 is TGTGCCAGCAGCTCGACTAGCGGGGTCTCCTACGAGCAGTACTTC. This translates into CASSSTSGVSYEQYF.